This passage covers 28 T cell receptor beta chains from one sample sequenced in a study of T-cell memory formation after mild COVID-19. TCRdb reprocessed the 5' RACE reads with MiXCR, giving one entry per CDR3 protein. Of roughly 150,000 distinct CDR3 sequences in the sample, roughly 15% were seen once. The specimen sequenced was PBMCs or a T cell subset sorted from them (not recorded which). Source of these receptors: an adult woman who had mild COVID-19 (a few samples of this study predate the infection). Cell type and time point are not known.

V gene TRBV20-1 combines with J gene TRBJ2-5, with D perhaps matching TRBD2 (5 bases). Trimming cost V 5 bases and J 2 bases, with 18 bases left between them. The germline CDR1 and CDR2 sequences are DFQATT and SNEGSKA (reference sequence). The CDR3 length is 15 residues. CDR3 amino acids: CSAASSTAGQETQYF. In nucleotides, the CDR3 is TGCAGTGCTGCCTCTAGTACCGCGGGTCAAGAGACCCAGTACTTC.

This clonotype was detected many times. The chain joins TRBV20-1 to TRBJ2-1; a weak D match, TRBD2 (6 bases). Germline CDR1 reads DFQATT; CDR2 reads SNEGSKA (reference sequence). This CDR3 comprises 12 residues. Trimming took 7 bases from V and 5 from J, leaving 12 bases between them. The CDR3 sequence: CSVRGRDNEQFF. For the CDR3, the DNA is TGCAGTGTGCGGGGCCGCGACAATGAGCAGTTCTTC.

The chain has TRBV2 and TRBJ2-7, with 13 positions matching TRBD2. There are 14 residues in the CDR3. V lost 6 bases to trimming and J lost 7 bases; unmatched junction nucleotides: 6. The germline V gene encodes CDR1 SNHLY and CDR2 FYNNEI. The DNA of the CDR3 is TGTGCCAGCAGCGGACTAGCGGGAGTGCGGGAGCAGTACTTC. This sequence encodes CASSGLAGVREQYF.

The chain links TRBV25-1 to TRBJ2-7; D is possibly TRBD1 (6 bases). The CDR3 spans 13 residues. Germline CDR1 is MGHDK and CDR2 is SYGVNS. With 8 bases removed from V and 2 bases from J, the gap between germline ends came to 13 bases. CDR3 DNA: TGTGCCAGCGGGATACAGGGAGCCTACGAGCAGTACTTC. It specifies CASGIQGAYEQYF.

This clonotype came up a few times. The rearrangement links TRBV12-3 or TRBV12-4 to TRBJ1-1; 8 bases are shared with TRBD1. The CDR3 contains 15 residues. After removal of 5 bases from V and 1 base from J, the junction contained 6 bases not matched to a gene. The CDR3 DNA reads as TGTGCCAGCAGTCCCCGGGACAGGTGGAACACTGAAGCTTTCTTT. Translation: CASSPRDRWNTEAFF.

This clonotype has a count of ten or more. The V gene is TRBV20-1, the J gene TRBJ2-7; D is ambiguous. This CDR3 contains 14 residues. Trimming took off 3 bases at V and 0 bases at J, with 12 bases between the two ends. CDR1 and CDR2 (germline): DFQATT, SNEGSKA (reference sequence). CDR3 loop: CSASSTIPSYEQYF. The CDR3 coding sequence is TGCAGTGCTAGTAGTACGATACCCTCCTACGAGCAGTACTTC.

At least ten counts were recorded for this clonotype. The rearrangement links TRBV5-1 to TRBJ2-7; the D is unclear. Trimming took off 0 bases at V and 3 bases at J, with 10 bases between the two ends. The CDR3 length is 14 residues. The germline gives CDR1 SGHRS, CDR2 YFSETQ. The CDR3 protein is CASSLDFKGYEQYF. The CDR3 coding sequence is TGCGCCAGCAGCTTGGATTTCAAGGGCTACGAGCAGTACTTC.

The J gene is TRBJ2-3, the V gene TRBV14; D perhaps matches TRBD1 (5 bases). V lost 4 bases and J 1 base, leaving 12 bases between the germline ends. There are 15 residues in the CDR3. The germline CDR1 and CDR2 sequences are SGHDN and FVKESK. CDR3 sequence reads: CASSPLDIRTDTQYF. The CDR3 DNA reads TGTGCCAGCAGCCCCCTGGACATTCGCACAGATACGCAGTATTTT.

The rearrangement links TRBV15 to TRBJ2-3; the D gene could be TRBD1 or TRBD2 (5 bases each). CDR3 size: 15 residues. Germline assignment: CDR1 LNHNV and CDR2 YYDKDF (reference sequence). V shed 3 bases and J shed 2 bases, with 12 bases lying between them. This CDR3 is CATSRGRGDTDTQYF. CDR3 sequence (DNA): TGTGCCACCAGCAGGGGTAGGGGAGACACAGATACGCAGTATTTT.

The chain combines TRBV7-6 with TRBJ1-5; D perhaps matches TRBD1 (5 bases). From germline, CDR1 is SGHVS and CDR2 FNYEAQ. V gave up 2 bases and J gave up 9 bases, with 17 bases separating them. The CDR3 contains 15 residues. The CDR3 is CASSLRDRGWSPQHF. The CDR3 DNA reads TGTGCCAGCAGCTTAAGGGACCGGGGATGGTCGCCCCAGCATTTT.

This chain connects TRBV12-5 to TRBJ2-5, with D possibly called TRBD1 or TRBD2 (5 bases each). Trimming removed 0 bases from V and 2 bases from J, with 13 bases in between. The CDR3 runs to 16 residues. Germline assignment: CDR1 LGHNT and CDR2 FRNRAP. This CDR3 reads CASGLVVEGKQETQYF. DNA of the CDR3: TGTGCTAGTGGTTTGGTAGTTGAGGGGAAACAAGAGACCCAGTACTTC.

The sample holds many counts of this clonotype. The J gene is TRBJ2-1, the V gene TRBV20-1, with D perhaps TRBD2 (6 bases). The length of the CDR3 is 16 residues. Germline CDR1 and CDR2: DFQATT and SNEGSKA (reference sequence). The V end was cut by 0 bases, the J end by 8 bases, with 20 bases between. The CDR3 DNA is TGCAGTGCTAGAGATCTGGAACGGGAGTGGGGGGATGAGCAGTTCTTC. Residues: CSARDLEREWGDEQFF.

J is TRBJ2-7 and V is TRBV12-3 or TRBV12-4; 10 bases match TRBD1. V gave up 1 base and J gave up 1 base; unmatched junction bases: 1. The CDR3 contains 15 residues. The DNA of the CDR3 is TGTGCCAGCAGTTTAGGGACAGGGGGATCCTACGAGCAGTACTTC. Residues: CASSLGTGGSYEQYF.

At least ten counts were recorded for this clonotype. The rearrangement uses TRBV19 and TRBJ1-5; 7 nucleotides align to TRBD1. Per germline, CDR1 LNHDA and CDR2 SQIVND (reference sequence). V gave up 0 bases and J gave up 3 bases; unmatched junction bases: 2. The length of the CDR3 is 15 residues. As DNA, the CDR3 is TGTGCCAGTAGTATAGATGACAGGGACAATCAGCCCCAGCATTTT. Encoded protein: CASSIDDRDNQPQHF.

This chain links TRBV24-1 with TRBJ2-1, with D possibly being TRBD1 or TRBD2 (5 bases each). Germline V lookup: CDR1 KGHDR, CDR2 SFDVKD. The CDR3 has 16 residues. Trimming removed 1 base at V and 0 bases at J, with 9 bases between. CDR3 amino acids: CATSDFGGASYNEQFF. DNA of the CDR3: TGTGCCACCAGTGATTTTGGGGGAGCCTCCTACAATGAGCAGTTCTTC.

This clonotype was seen a handful of times. The gene calls are TRBV6-2 or TRBV6-3 and TRBJ2-7; a weak D match, TRBD2 (5 bases). Germline V gene data show CDR1 as MNHEY and CDR2 as SVGEGT. This CDR3 is built from 13 residues. V was clipped by 0 bases and J by 7 bases, with 10 bases between them. CDR3 coding DNA: TGTGCCAGCAGTTACTCTCCGAGGGCAGAGCAGTACTTC. Translated, it gives CASSYSPRAEQYF.

This clonotype was seen a few times. The chain employs TRBV12-3 or TRBV12-4 and TRBJ1-1, with D uncertain. Trimming stripped 1 base from V and 4 bases from J, with 4 bases between. CDR3 length equals 12 residues. Written as DNA, the CDR3 is TGTGCCAGCAGTTTAGGTAGCACTGAAGCTTTCTTT. Translated, it gives CASSLGSTEAFF.

The rearrangement joins TRBV5-4 to TRBJ2-4; TRBD1 matches 7 bases. V was clipped by 3 bases and J by 7 bases; unmatched bases: 7. This CDR3 spans 14 amino acids. The germline V gene has CDR1 SGHNT and CDR2 YYREEE (reference sequence). The CDR3 reads CASSSTGRENIQYF. For the CDR3, the DNA is TGTGCCAGCAGCTCGACAGGGCGCGAGAACATTCAGTACTTC.

This chain connects TRBV18 to TRBJ2-1; D call uncertain. The CDR3 sequence is 13 residues long. The germline gives CDR1 KGHSH, CDR2 LQKENI. Trimming shortened V by 3 bases and J by 7 bases, and 10 bases separated the two germline ends. The CDR3 nucleotides read TGTGCCAGCTCACCGGACCGATGGAATGAGCAGTTCTTC. Translated: CASSPDRWNEQFF.

V is TRBV9 and J is TRBJ1-1; D possibly corresponds to TRBD1 (5 bases). In germline, CDR1 is SGDLS, CDR2 YYNGEE. There are 15 residues in the CDR3. Trimming cost V 0 bases and J 1 base, with 10 bases left between them. The chain's CDR3 is CASSVEAGGNTEAFF. CDR3 nucleotide sequence: TGTGCCAGCAGCGTAGAGGCTGGGGGGAACACTGAAGCTTTCTTT.

The chain carries TRBV5-1 and TRBJ2-5, with D uncertain. The germline V and J ends were trimmed by 4 bases and 4 bases, with 20 bases remaining between them. The germline V gene has CDR1 SGHRS and CDR2 YFSETQ. The CDR3 contains 16 residues. The CDR3 region is CASSPLGPSWGETQYF. The CDR3 DNA sequence: TGCGCCAGCAGCCCCCTTGGACCATCGTGGGGAGAGACCCAGTACTTC.

The rearrangement uses TRBV24-1 and TRBJ2-5, with D unresolved. V was cut by 5 bases and J by 5 bases, with 8 bases left in between. The CDR3 loop spans 12 amino acids. CDR1 and CDR2 (germline): KGHDR, SFDVKD. The CDR3 bases are TGTGCCACCAGTGGGCCCCGGGAGACCCAGTACTTC. Its protein is CATSGPRETQYF.

This clonotype has only a few counts. V usage is TRBV7-3 and J usage is TRBJ2-5; D gene unclear. From germline, CDR1 is SGHTA and CDR2 FQGTGA. The CDR3 totals 14 residues. V dropped 0 bases and J dropped 1 base, with 6 bases sitting between them. The chain's CDR3 is CASSLTSRQETQYF. The DNA for the CDR3 is TGTGCCAGCAGCTTAACTAGCCGCCAAGAGACCCAGTACTTC.

This clonotype appeared a few times. The chain is built from TRBV10-3 and TRBJ2-7; D is perhaps TRBD2 (5 bases). The V gene lost 4 bases and the J gene lost 7 bases, with 8 bases spanning the gap. Germline assignment: CDR1 ENHRY and CDR2 SYGVKD. The CDR3 contains 11 residues. The CDR3 nucleotides read TGTGCCATCAGTGGGAGGTGTGAGCAGTACTTC. Protein sequence: CAISGRCEQYF.

This chain joins TRBV20-1 and TRBJ1-6; D unresolved. Germline V CDR1 and CDR2: DFQATT, SNEGSKA (reference sequence). V dropped 0 bases and J dropped 5 bases, with 14 bases sitting between them. CDR3 length equals 16 residues. The CDR3 region has the DNA TGCAGTGCTAGAGACGGAGTTGTGGCGGATAATTCACCCCTCCACTTT. Residues: CSARDGVVADNSPLHF.

This clonotype was detected a few times. The rearrangement links TRBV30 to TRBJ2-1; 7 bases align to TRBD2. CDR3 size: 14 residues. Germline CDR1 GTSNPN, CDR2 SVGIG (reference sequence). With 2 bases clipped from V and 6 bases from J, the junction kept 7 bases outside the gene matches. The CDR3 sequence is CAWSPEGLVNEQFF. CDR3 nucleotides: TGTGCCTGGAGTCCTGAAGGACTAGTCAATGAGCAGTTCTTC.

This clonotype occurred a few times. This sequence joins TRBV7-9 and TRBJ2-3; D might be TRBD2 (6 bases). The germline CDR1 and CDR2 sequences are SEHNR and FQNEAQ (reference sequence). V was cut by 3 bases and J by 1 base, with 11 bases left in between. The CDR3 length is 15 residues. CDR3 in DNA: TGTGCCAGCAGCTTGAAGGGCGGGGGCACAGATACGCAGTATTTT. Its protein product is CASSLKGGGTDTQYF. The full variable domain, with the rest looked up from reference TRBV7-9 and TRBJ2-3, is DTGVSQNPRHKITKRGQNVTFRCDPISEHNRLYWYRQTLGQGPEFLTYFQNEAQLEKSRLLSDRFSAERPKGSFSTLEIQRTEQGDSAMYLCASSLKGGGTDTQYFGPGTRLTVL.

A few counts support this clonotype. V usage is TRBV5-1 and J usage is TRBJ2-3; tentative D call: TRBD1 (6 bases). CDR3 size: 17 residues. The V and J ends lost 4 bases and 0 bases respectively, with 18 bases between them. The germline gives CDR1 SGHRS, CDR2 YFSETQ. The CDR3 reads CASSRDLDSGSTDTQYF. DNA for the CDR3: TGCGCCAGCAGCAGAGACCTGGACAGTGGGAGCACAGATACGCAGTATTTT.